The present TCR beta chain was sequenced within a study of cytomegalovirus exposure and HLA in healthy donors. Study background: In an earlier analysis, almost 120 million unique TCR beta sequences were found from 150 million to 200 million T cells.

A word on this clone: Antigen unknown.

The PCR used 60 Vbeta and 13 Jbeta primers. Repertoires were generated with immunoSEQ multiplex PCR, while TCRdb's copy carries only in-frame clones and drops some. This table holds some 130,000 clones, 65% to 80% found once. The V and J ends lost 3 bases and 5 bases respectively, with 7 bases between them. The CDR3 runs 13 residues. Germline assignment: CDR1 LNHNV and CDR2 YYDKDF (reference sequence). Findings and limits, study-wide: With later analysis, a missense DCLRE1C variant became linked to TCR beta V- and J-gene trimming. As was reported, the HLA-A and HLA-B alleles of most subjects were accurately predicted from TCR beta sequences. In a later analysis, at a false discovery rate of 0.05, about 15,000 TCR beta sequences were associated with HLA alleles.

The material sequenced was PBMCs. This TCR was sampled from a woman in her 50s in good health and CMV-seropositive. The gene calls are TRBV15 and TRBJ2-2; D remains ambiguous. CDR3 region: CATSSGWTGELFF. CDR3 bases: TGTGCCACCAGCAGCGGGTGGACCGGGGAGCTGTTTTTT.